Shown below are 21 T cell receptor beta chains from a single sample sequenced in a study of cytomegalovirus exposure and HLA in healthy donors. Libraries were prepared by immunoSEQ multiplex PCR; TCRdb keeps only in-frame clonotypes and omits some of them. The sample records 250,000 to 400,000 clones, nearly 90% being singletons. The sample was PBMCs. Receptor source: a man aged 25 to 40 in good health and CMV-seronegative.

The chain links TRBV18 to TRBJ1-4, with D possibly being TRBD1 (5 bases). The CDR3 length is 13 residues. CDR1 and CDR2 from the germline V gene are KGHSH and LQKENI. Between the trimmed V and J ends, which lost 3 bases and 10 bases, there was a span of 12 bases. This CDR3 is CASSPPDMTKLFF. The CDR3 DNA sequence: TGTGCCAGCTCACCCCCGGACATGACAAAACTGTTTTTT.

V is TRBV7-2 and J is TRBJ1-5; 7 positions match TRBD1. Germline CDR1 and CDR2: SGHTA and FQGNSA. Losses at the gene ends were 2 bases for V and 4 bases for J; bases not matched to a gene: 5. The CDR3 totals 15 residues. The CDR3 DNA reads TGTGCCAGCAGCTTACAGGGGGTTAGGAATCAGCCCCAGCATTTT. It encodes CASSLQGVRNQPQHF.

As DNA, the CDR3 is TGTGCCAGCAGCTCCTCCGGGACAGGGCTATTTGATACGCAGTATTTT. Protein: CASSSSGTGLFDTQYF. The chain uses TRBV7-2 and TRBJ2-3, with 9 bases identical to TRBD1. The J segment lost 6 bases and the V segment lost 4 bases, leaving 11 bases of the junction unmatched. Germline values: CDR1 SGHTA, CDR2 FQGNSA. This CDR3 region has 16 residues.

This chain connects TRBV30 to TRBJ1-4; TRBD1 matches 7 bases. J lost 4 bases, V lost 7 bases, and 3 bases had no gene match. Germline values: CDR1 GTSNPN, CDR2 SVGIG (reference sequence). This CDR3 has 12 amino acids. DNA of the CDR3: TGTGCCTCGGGACAGCTTAATGAAAAACTGTTTTTT. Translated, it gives CASGQLNEKLFF.

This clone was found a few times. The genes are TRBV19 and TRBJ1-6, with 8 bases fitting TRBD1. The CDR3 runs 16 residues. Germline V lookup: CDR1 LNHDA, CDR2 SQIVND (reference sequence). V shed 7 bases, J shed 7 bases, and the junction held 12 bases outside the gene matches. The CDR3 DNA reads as TGTGCCAGTACTCCGTTAGACAGGGGAATGAATTCACCCCTCCACTTT. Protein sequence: CASTPLDRGMNSPLHF.

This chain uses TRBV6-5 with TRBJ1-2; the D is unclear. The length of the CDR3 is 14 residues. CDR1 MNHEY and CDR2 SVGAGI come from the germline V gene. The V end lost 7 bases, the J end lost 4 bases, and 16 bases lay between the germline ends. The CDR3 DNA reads TGTGCCAGCACAGCAAGCAGGCTCCTCTATGGCTACACCTTC. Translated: CASTASRLLYGYTF.

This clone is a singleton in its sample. The CDR3 DNA reads TGTGCCAGCGGGACTAGCGGGGGGGCCGAGACCCAGTACTTC. As protein: CASGTSGGAETQYF. J is TRBJ2-5 and V is TRBV6-1; TRBD2 aligns across 16 bases. V was clipped by 8 bases and J by 5 bases; unmatched bases: 2. The CDR3 covers 14 residues. CDR1 and CDR2 from the germline V gene are MNHNS and SASEGT.

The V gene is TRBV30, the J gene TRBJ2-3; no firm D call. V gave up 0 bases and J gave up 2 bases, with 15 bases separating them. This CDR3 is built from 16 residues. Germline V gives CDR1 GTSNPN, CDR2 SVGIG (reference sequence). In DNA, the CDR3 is TGTGCCTGGAGTGTAGGAATTAGCCAAACCACAGATACGCAGTATTTT. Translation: CAWSVGISQTTDTQYF.

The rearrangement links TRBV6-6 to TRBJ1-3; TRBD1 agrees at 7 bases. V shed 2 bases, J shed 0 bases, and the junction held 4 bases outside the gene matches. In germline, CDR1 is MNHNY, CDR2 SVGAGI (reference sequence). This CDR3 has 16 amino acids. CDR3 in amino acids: CASSYPTGISGNTIYF. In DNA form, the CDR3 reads TGTGCCAGCAGTTACCCGACAGGGATCTCTGGAAACACCATATATTTT.

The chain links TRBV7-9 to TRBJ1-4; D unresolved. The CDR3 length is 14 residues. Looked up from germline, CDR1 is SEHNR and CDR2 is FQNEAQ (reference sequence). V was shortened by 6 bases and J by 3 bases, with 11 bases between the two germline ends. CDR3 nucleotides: TGTGCCAGCAGGGAGGAGGGTCCTAATGAAAAACTGTTTTTT. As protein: CASREEGPNEKLFF.

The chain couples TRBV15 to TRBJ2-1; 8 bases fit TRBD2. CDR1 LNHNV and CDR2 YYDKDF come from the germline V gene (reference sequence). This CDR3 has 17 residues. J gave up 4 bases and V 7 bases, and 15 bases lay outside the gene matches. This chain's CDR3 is CATTKAPRGAEYNEQFF. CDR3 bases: TGTGCCACCACCAAAGCCCCGCGGGGGGCTGAATACAATGAGCAGTTCTTC.

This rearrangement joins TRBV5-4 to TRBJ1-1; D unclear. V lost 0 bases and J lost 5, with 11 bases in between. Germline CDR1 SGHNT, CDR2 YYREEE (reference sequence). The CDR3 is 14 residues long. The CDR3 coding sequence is TGTGCCAGCAGCTTGGCCGGGAGGAGGACTGAAGCTTTCTTT. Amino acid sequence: CASSLAGRRTEAFF.

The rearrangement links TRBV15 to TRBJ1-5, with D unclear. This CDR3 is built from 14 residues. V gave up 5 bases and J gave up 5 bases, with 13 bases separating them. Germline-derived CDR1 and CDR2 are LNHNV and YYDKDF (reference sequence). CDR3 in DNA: TGTGCCACCAGCGAGAGGAGGCAGGATCAGCCCCAGCATTTT. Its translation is CATSERRQDQPQHF. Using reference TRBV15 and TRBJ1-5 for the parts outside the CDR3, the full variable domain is DAMVIQNPRYQVTQFGKPVTLSCSQTLNHNVMYWYQQKSSQAPKLLFHYYDKDFNNEADTPDNFQSRRPNTSFCFLDIRSPGLGDTAMYLCATSERRQDQPQHFGDGTRLSIL.

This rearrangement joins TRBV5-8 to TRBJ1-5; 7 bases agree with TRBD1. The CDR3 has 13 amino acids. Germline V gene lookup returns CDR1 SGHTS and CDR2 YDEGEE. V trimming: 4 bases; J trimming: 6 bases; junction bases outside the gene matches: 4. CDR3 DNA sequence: TGTGCCAGCAGCCGGGACAGTCTTCAGCCCCAGCATTTT. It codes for CASSRDSLQPQHF.

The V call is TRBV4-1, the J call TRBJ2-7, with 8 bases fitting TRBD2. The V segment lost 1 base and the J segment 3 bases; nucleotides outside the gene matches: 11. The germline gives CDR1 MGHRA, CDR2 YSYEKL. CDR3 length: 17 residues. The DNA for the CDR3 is TGCGCCAGCAGCCAAGCTCCGAGTCGGGGGGGAAGCTACGAGCAGTACTTC. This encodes CASSQAPSRGGSYEQYF.

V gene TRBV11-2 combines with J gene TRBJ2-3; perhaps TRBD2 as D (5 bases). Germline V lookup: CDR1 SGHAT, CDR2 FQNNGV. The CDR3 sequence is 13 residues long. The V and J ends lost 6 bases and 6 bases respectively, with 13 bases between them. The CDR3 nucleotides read TGTGCCAGCAGACTCCGCACGGGGGATACGCAGTATTTT. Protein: CASRLRTGDTQYF. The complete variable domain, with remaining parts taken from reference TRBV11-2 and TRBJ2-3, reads EAGVAQSPRYKIIEKRQSVAFWCNPISGHATLYWYQQILGQGPKLLIQFQNNGVVDDSQLPKDRFSAERLKGVDSTLKIQPAKLEDSAVYLCASRLRTGDTQYFGPGTRLTVL.

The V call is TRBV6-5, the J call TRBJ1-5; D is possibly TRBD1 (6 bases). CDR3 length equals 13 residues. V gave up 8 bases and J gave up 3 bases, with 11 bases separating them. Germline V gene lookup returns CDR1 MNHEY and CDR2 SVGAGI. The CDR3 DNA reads TGTGCCAGCGTCAGGGACATCAATCAGCCCCAGCATTTT. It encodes CASVRDINQPQHF.

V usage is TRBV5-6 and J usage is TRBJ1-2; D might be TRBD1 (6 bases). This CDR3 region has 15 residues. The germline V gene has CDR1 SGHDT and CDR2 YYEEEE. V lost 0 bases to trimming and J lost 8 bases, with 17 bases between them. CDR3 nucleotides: TGTGCCAGCAGCTTGGCCGACAGGTTTGGGTTCGGCTACACCTTC. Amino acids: CASSLADRFGFGYTF.

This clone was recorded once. CDR3 loop: CASSGQLYEQYF. CDR3 bases: TGTGCCAGCAGTGGACAGCTCTACGAGCAGTACTTC. The rearrangement uses TRBV6-1 and TRBJ2-7; D is perhaps TRBD1 (5 bases). V was shortened by 4 bases and J by 3 bases, with 7 bases between the two germline ends. CDR3 length: 12 amino acids. The germline V gene has CDR1 MNHNS and CDR2 SASEGT.

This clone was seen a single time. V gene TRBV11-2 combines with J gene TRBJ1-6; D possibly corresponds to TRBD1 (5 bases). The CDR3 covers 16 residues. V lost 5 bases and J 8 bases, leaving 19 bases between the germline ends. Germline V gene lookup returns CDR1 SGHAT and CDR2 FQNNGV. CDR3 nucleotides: TGTGCCAGCAGCCCGAGGGAGGGGCGAGGGGATTCACCCCTCCACTTT. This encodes CASSPREGRGDSPLHF.

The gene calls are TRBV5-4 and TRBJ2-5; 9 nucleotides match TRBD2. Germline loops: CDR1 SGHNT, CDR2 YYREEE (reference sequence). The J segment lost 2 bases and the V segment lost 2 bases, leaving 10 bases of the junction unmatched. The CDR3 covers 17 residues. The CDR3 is CASSLSPRLAVQETQYF. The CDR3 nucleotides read TGTGCCAGCAGCTTATCCCCAAGACTAGCGGTACAAGAGACCCAGTACTTC.